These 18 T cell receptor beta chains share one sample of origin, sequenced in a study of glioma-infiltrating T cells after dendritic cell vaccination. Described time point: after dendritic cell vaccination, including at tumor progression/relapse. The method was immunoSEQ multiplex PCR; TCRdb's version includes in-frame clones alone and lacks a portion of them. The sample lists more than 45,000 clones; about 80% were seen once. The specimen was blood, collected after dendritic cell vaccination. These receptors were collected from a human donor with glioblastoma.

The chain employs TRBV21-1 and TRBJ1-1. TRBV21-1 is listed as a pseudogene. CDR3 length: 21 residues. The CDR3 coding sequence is TGTGCCAGCAGCAAAGTCCGGGGTGACGACCATAATTTGTATTTGAACACTGAAGCTTTCTTT. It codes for CASSKVRGDDHNLYLNTEAFF.

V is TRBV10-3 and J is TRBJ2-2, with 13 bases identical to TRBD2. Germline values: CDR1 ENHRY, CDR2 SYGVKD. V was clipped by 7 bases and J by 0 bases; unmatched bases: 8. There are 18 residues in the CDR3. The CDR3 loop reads CAITEPGLAGSNTGELFF. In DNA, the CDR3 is TGTGCCATCACCGAGCCGGGACTAGCGGGGTCGAACACCGGGGAGCTGTTTTTT.

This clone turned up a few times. CDR3: CSAQGTSTDTQYF. DNA for the CDR3: TGCAGCGCACAGGGGACTAGCACAGATACGCAGTATTTT. The gene calls are TRBV29-1 and TRBJ2-3, with D tentatively TRBD1 (7 bases). Germline assignment: CDR1 SQVTM and CDR2 ANQGSEA. V shed 7 bases and J shed 0 bases, with 11 bases lying between them. The CDR3 loop spans 13 amino acids.

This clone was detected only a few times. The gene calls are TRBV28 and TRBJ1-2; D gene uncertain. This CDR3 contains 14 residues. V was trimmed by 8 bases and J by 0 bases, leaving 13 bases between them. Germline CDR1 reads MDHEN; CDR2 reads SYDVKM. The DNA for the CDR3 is TGTGCCAGCCTTCCCGGGTTGTCTAACTATGGCTACACCTTC. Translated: CASLPGLSNYGYTF.

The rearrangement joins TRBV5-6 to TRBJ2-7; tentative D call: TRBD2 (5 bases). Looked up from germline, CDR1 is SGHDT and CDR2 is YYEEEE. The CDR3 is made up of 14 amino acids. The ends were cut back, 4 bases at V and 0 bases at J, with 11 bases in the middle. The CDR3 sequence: CASSPGLPSYEQYF. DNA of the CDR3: TGTGCCAGCAGCCCCGGACTGCCCTCCTACGAGCAGTACTTC.

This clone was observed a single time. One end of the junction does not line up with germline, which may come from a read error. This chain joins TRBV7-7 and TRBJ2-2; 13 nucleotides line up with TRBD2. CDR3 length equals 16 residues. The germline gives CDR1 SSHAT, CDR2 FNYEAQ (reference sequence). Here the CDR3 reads CASSSGLAGDTGELFF. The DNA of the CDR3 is TGTGCTAGCAGCAGTGGACTAGCGGGGGACACCGGGGAGCTGTTTTTT.

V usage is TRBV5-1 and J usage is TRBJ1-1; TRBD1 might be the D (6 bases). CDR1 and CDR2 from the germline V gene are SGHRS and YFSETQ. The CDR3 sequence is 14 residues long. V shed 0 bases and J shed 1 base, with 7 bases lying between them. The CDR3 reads CASSLDRENTEAFF. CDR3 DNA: TGCGCCAGCAGCTTGGACAGGGAGAACACTGAAGCTTTCTTT.

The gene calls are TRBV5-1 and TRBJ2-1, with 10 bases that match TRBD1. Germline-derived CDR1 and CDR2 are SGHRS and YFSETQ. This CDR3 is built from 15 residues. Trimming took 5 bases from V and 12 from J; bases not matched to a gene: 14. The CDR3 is CASRLFRDRGSGQFF. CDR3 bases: TGCGCCAGCAGACTATTCCGGGACAGGGGATCGGGGCAGTTCTTC. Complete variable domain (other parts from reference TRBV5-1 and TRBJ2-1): KAGVTQTPRYLIKTRGQQVTLSCSPISGHRSVSWYQQTPGQGLQFLFEYFSETQRNKGNFPGRFSGRQFSNSRSEMNVSTLELGDSALYLCASRLFRDRGSGQFFGPGTRLTVL.

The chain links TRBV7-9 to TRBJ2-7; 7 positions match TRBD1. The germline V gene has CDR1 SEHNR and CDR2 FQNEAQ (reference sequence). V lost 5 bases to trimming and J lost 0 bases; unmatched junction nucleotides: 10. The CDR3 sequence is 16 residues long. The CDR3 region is CASSTPTGTDSYEQYF. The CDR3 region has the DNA TGTGCCAGCAGCACACCAACCGGGACAGACTCCTACGAGCAGTACTTC.

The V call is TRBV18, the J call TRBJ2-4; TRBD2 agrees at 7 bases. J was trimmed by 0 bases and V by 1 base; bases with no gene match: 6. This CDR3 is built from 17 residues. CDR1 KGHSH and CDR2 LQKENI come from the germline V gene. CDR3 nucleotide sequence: TGTGCCAGCTCACCACGGTTGCGGGGGTTAGCCAAAAACATTCAGTACTTC. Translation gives CASSPRLRGLAKNIQYF.

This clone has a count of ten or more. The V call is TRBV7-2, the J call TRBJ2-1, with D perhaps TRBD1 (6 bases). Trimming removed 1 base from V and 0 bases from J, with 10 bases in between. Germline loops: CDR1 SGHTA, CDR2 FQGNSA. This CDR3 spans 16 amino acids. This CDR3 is CASSLGGHNSYNEQFF. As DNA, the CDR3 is TGTGCCAGCAGCTTAGGGGGACACAACTCCTACAATGAGCAGTTCTTC.

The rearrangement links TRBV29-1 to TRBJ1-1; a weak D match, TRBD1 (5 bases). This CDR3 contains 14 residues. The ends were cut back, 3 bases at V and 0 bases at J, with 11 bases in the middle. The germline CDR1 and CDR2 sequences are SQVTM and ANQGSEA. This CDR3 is CSVDTSGVNTEAFF. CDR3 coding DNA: TGCAGCGTTGATACCTCGGGGGTGAACACTGAAGCTTTCTTT.

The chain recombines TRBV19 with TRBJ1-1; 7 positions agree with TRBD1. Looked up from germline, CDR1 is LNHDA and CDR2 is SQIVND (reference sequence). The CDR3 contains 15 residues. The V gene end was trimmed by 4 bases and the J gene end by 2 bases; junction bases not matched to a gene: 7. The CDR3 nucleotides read TGTGCCAGTAGTAGGGGACAGCGCAGTAACACTGAAGCTTTCTTT. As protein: CASSRGQRSNTEAFF.

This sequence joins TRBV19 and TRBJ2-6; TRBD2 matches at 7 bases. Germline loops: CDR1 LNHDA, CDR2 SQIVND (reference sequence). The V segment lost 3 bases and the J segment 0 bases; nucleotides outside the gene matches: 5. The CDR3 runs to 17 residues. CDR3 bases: TGTGCCAGTAGTATGGGGAGGGAGGGCTCTGGGGCCAACGTCCTGACTTTC. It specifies CASSMGREGSGANVLTF.

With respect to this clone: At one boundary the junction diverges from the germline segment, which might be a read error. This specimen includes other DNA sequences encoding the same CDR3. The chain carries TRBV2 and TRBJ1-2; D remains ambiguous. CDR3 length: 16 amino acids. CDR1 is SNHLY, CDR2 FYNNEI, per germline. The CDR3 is CASSDDRSTQLYGYTF. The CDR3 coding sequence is TGTGCCAGCAGTGACGATAGGTCAACTCAACTATATGGCTACACTTTC.

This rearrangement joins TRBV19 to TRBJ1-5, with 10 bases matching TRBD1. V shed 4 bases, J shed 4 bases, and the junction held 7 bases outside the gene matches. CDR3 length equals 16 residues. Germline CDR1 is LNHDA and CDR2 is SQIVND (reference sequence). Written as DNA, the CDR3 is TGTGCCAGTAGTACCCGGGACAGGGGAAGGAATCAGCCCCAGCATTTT. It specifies CASSTRDRGRNQPQHF.

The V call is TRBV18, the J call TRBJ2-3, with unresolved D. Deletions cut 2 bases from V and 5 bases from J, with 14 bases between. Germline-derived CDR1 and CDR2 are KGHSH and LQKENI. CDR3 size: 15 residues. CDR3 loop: CASSPGRTVRDTQYF. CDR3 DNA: TGTGCCAGCTCACCAGGGCGCACGGTCAGAGATACGCAGTATTTT.

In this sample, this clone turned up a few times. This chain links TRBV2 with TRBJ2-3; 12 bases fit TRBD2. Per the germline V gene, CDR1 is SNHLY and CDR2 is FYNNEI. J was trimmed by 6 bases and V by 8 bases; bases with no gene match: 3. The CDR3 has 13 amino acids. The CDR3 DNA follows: TGTGCCAGCGGGGGACTAGCGGGCGATACGCAGTATTTT. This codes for CASGGLAGDTQYF.